The 4 T cell receptor beta chains given below trace back to one sample, sequenced in a study of identical twins. Using its own MiXCR run on the 5' RACE reads, TCRdb lists one record per CDR3 protein. The sample has approximately 600,000 distinct CDR3 sequences, roughly 9.9% seen once. The data were also submitted as part of a second study, on yellow fever vaccine responses in identical twins.

Sample: PBMCs. The receptors were gathered from a young woman in good health.

This chain joins TRBV2 and TRBJ2-2, with 7 bases aligning to TRBD2. Germline loops: CDR1 SNHLY, CDR2 FYNNEI. The CDR3 loop spans 13 amino acids. J was trimmed by 4 bases and V by 7 bases; bases with no gene match: 3. Written as DNA, the CDR3 is TGTGCCAGCAAGCGGGACTTCACCGGGGAGCTGTTTTTT. Encoded protein: CASKRDFTGELFF.

The chain recombines TRBV5-1 with TRBJ2-3; D is possibly TRBD2 (5 bases). Trimming took 2 bases from V and 1 from J, leaving 14 bases between them. CDR1 SGHRS and CDR2 YFSETQ come from the germline V gene. The CDR3 is 16 residues long. In DNA, the CDR3 is TGCGCCAGCAGCTTAATAGAACTAGGAGGCACAGATACGCAGTATTTT. Protein: CASSLIELGGTDTQYF.

This clonotype was detected many times. The rearrangement joins TRBV29-1 to TRBJ2-7, with 7 bases that match TRBD1. The CDR3 loop spans 11 amino acids. V trimming: 6 bases; J trimming: 7 bases; junction bases outside the gene matches: 6. CDR1 and CDR2 (germline): SQVTM, ANQGSEA. The CDR3 loop is CSVLTGAEQYF. The DNA of the CDR3 is TGCAGCGTATTAACAGGGGCGGAGCAGTACTTC.

This clonotype was seen at least ten times. The chain has TRBV6-1 and TRBJ1-5; tentative D call: TRBD1 (5 bases). V lost 4 bases and J 2 bases, leaving 9 bases between the germline ends. This CDR3 has 14 amino acids. CDR1 and CDR2 (germline): MNHNS, SASEGT. CDR3 loop: CASSAGGGNQPQHF. DNA of the CDR3: TGTGCCAGCAGTGCCGGAGGGGGCAATCAGCCCCAGCATTTT.